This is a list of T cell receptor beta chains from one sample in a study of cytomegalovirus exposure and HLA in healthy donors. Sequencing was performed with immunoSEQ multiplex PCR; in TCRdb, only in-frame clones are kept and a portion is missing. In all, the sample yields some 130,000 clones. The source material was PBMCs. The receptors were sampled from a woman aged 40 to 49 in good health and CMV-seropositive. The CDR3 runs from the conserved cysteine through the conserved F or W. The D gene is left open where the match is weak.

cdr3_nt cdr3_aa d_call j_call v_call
TGTGCCAGCAGTTTAAAGGGGACGCGGGGGAAAGAGACCCAGTACTTC CASSLKGTRGKETQYF TRBD2 TRBJ2-5 TRBV28
TGTGCCTGGATTTCTAGCGGGAGGGTTGAAGATACGCAGTATTTT CAWISSGRVEDTQYF TRBD2 TRBJ2-3 TRBV30
TGTGCCTGGAGTCCAGGATGGACCGGGGAGCTGTTTTTT CAWSPGWTGELFF NA TRBJ2-2 TRBV30
TGTGCCAGCACCGCAGAATCTCGGACAAAATCCGGAAACACCATATATTTT CASTAESRTKSGNTIYF NA TRBJ1-3 TRBV21-1
TGTGCCAGCAGTAACCCCCGTCTGAGACAAGAGACCCAGTACTTC CASSNPRLRQETQYF NA TRBJ2-5 TRBV28
TGTGCCAGTAGTATCGGGCAGGGATGGAACACTGAAGCTTTCTTT CASSIGQGWNTEAFF NA TRBJ1-1 TRBV19
TGTGCCAGCAGCATATCGACGGGTGAAAAACTGTTTTTT CASSISTGEKLFF NA TRBJ1-4 TRBV7-2
TGTGCCAGCAGCTTGCTGGGACTAGCGGGAGTGGATGAGCAGTTCTTC CASSLLGLAGVDEQFF TRBD2 TRBJ2-1 TRBV5-8
TGTGCCAGCAGTCCTAGCTCCTACAATGAGCAGTTCTTC CASSPSSYNEQFF NA TRBJ2-1 TRBV2
TGTGCCTGGAGTGAGGATCCAGCGGACAATGAGCAGTTCTTC CAWSEDPADNEQFF NA TRBJ2-1 TRBV30
TGTGCCATCAGTGACCCGAGGGCCTCCTACGAGCAGTACTTC CAISDPRASYEQYF NA TRBJ2-7 TRBV10-3
TGCGCCAGCAGCTTCATGGACTTATACGAGCAGTACTTC CASSFMDLYEQYF NA TRBJ2-7 TRBV5-1
TGTGCCAGCAGTTTACTAGCGGGAAGTGCGGCTGAGCAGTACTTC CASSLLAGSAAEQYF TRBD2 TRBJ2-7 TRBV28
TGTGCCAGCAGCGTAGCTGGAACGGGAGGGCCGTACGAGCAGTACTTC CASSVAGTGGPYEQYF TRBD2 TRBJ2-7 TRBV9
TGTGCCAGCAGCTTACTACACCGGGTGAACACCGGGGAGCTGTTTTTT CASSLLHRVNTGELFF NA TRBJ2-2 TRBV5-6
TGTGCCAGCAGTTACTCTTGGCTCCCCCAATACAATGAGCAGTTCTTC CASSYSWLPQYNEQFF NA TRBJ2-1 TRBV6-6
TGTGCCAGCAGCTTACTTCCTGGACAGGGCACCGAGACCCAGTACTTC CASSLLPGQGTETQYF TRBD1 TRBJ2-5 TRBV5-8
TGTGCCAGCAGTTTTAGCGGGAGAAGTTTCTACAATGAGCAGTTCTTC CASSFSGRSFYNEQFF TRBD2 TRBJ2-1 TRBV6-5
TGTGCCAGCTCAATTGACAGGGGGAATGAAGAGCAGTACTTC CASSIDRGNEEQYF TRBD1 TRBJ2-7 TRBV18
TGTGCCAGCAGCTTTCGGGGAGCGGGGCGTCACTACGAGCAGTACTTC CASSFRGAGRHYEQYF TRBD2 TRBJ2-7 TRBV5-6
TGTGCCAGCAGGATTAGGGGATCCGACTACAATGAGCAGTTCTTC CASRIRGSDYNEQFF NA TRBJ2-1 TRBV28
TGTGCCAGCAACCCGCGGCAGTTTGGAAACACTGAAGCTTTCTTT CASNPRQFGNTEAFF NA TRBJ1-1 TRBV28
TGTGCCACCCAGACGGGCGGACTAGCCAAAAACATTCAGTACTTC CATQTGGLAKNIQYF NA TRBJ2-4 TRBV28
TGTGCCACTCCAGGGGGGCCCATGCGCTCTGGGGCCAACGTCCTGACTTTC CATPGGPMRSGANVLTF NA TRBJ2-6 TRBV7-6
TGTGCCATCAGTGCGGGGGGGGGCGAGGCCGGGGAGCTGTTTTTT CAISAGGGEAGELFF TRBD2 TRBJ2-2 TRBV10-3
TGTGCCAGCAGAGTCAGGGGAGGGTCGAACACTGAAGCTTTCTTT CASRVRGGSNTEAFF NA TRBJ1-1 TRBV6-1
TGTGCCAGCAGCTTGGTGCCAGACAATCAGCCCCAGCATTTT CASSLVPDNQPQHF NA TRBJ1-5 TRBV5-5
TGTGCCAGCAGTCGGACTAGCGGGAGAGGTACCGGGGAGCTGTTTTTT CASSRTSGRGTGELFF TRBD2 TRBJ2-2 TRBV6-6
TGTGCCAGCAGTGAACGGCAGGGAAGTCAGCCCCAGCATTTT CASSERQGSQPQHF NA TRBJ1-5 TRBV2
TGCGCCAGCAGCCCAAGACAGGGGCAGGTGGATACGCAGTATTTT CASSPRQGQVDTQYF TRBD1 TRBJ2-3 TRBV5-1
TGCAGCGTAGAGGGGACTAGCGGGAGCCAAGATACGCAGTATTTT CSVEGTSGSQDTQYF TRBD2 TRBJ2-3 TRBV29-1
TGTGCCAGTAGTAGCGGGAGTGGTGAAAAACTGTTTTTT CASSSGSGEKLFF NA TRBJ1-4 TRBV19
TGTGCCAGCAGCCCTGGAGGTGGGGGGGTGACCCAGTACTTC CASSPGGGGVTQYF TRBD2 TRBJ2-5 TRBV13
TGTGCCAGCAGTGAAGAATTGGGACAGTTAAATTCGCCCCAGCATTTT CASSEELGQLNSPQHF TRBD1 TRBJ1-5 TRBV2
TGTGCCACTAACGGGGTCGCGGAGACCCAGTACTTC CATNGVAETQYF NA TRBJ2-5 TRBV28
TGTGCCAGCAGCTCGGGACAGGAGAATGAGCAGTACTTC CASSSGQENEQYF TRBD1 TRBJ2-7 TRBV13
TGCAGCGTTTTTGTACTAGCGAACGAGCAGTACTTC CSVFVLANEQYF TRBD2 TRBJ2-7 TRBV29-1
TGTGCCAGCAGTGACTCGGGCCAGGGGGATGTCTATGAGCAGTTCTTC CASSDSGQGDVYEQFF TRBD1 TRBJ2-1 TRBV6-4
TGCAGCGTTAATCCCGGGAATGAGCAGTTCTTC CSVNPGNEQFF NA TRBJ2-1 TRBV29-1
TGTGCCAGTAGTGATACCGGGACAACCTACGAGCAGTACTTC CASSDTGTTYEQYF NA TRBJ2-7 TRBV19
TGCAGTGCGAGCAGGTCCGGAGAGCAGTACTTC CSASRSGEQYF NA TRBJ2-7 TRBV20-1
TGCGCCAGCAGCTTGGAGGGGGTGGGGTCCAAAAACATTCAGTACTTC CASSLEGVGSKNIQYF NA TRBJ2-4 TRBV5-1
TGTGCCAGCAGGGTGACCCCTGGGGGGTCCTACGAGCAGTACTTC CASRVTPGGSYEQYF NA TRBJ2-7 TRBV2
TGTGCCAGCAGCTGGAGGGGGACAGGGGCCCCCTACGAGCAGTACTTC CASSWRGTGAPYEQYF TRBD1 TRBJ2-7 TRBV5-6
TGCAGCGTTGAAGGGAAGGAGCGAGGTTTAGCGAATGAGCAGTTCTTC CSVEGKERGLANEQFF NA TRBJ2-1 TRBV29-1
TGTGCCAGCAGTTTAGCGGGAGGGCCGGAGGAGCAGTACTTC CASSLAGGPEEQYF TRBD2 TRBJ2-7 TRBV27
TGTGCCAGCAGCTTAGGCAGCGGGAGTTCCTACAATGAGCAGTTCTTC CASSLGSGSSYNEQFF TRBD2 TRBJ2-1 TRBV11-2
TGCGCCAGCAGCCAAGGAATGGCGGGACAAGAGACCCAGTACTTC CASSQGMAGQETQYF NA TRBJ2-5 TRBV4-3